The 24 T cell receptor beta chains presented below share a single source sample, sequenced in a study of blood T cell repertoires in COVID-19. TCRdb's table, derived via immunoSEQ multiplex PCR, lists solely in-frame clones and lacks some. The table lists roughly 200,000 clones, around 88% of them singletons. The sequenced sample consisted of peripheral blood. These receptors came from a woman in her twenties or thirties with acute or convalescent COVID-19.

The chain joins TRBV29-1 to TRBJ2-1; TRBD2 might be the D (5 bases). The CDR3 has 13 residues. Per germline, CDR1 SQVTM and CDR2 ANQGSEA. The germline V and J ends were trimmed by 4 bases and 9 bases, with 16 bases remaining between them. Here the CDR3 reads CSVADFEGSEQFF. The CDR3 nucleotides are TGCAGCGTTGCTGACTTCGAGGGAAGTGAGCAGTTCTTC.

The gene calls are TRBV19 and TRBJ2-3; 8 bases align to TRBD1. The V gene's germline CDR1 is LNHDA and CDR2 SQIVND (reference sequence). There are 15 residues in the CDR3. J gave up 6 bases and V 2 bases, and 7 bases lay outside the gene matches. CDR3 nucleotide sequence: TGTGCCAGTAGTATACGAGACAGGGGATCGGATACGCAGTATTTT. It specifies CASSIRDRGSDTQYF.

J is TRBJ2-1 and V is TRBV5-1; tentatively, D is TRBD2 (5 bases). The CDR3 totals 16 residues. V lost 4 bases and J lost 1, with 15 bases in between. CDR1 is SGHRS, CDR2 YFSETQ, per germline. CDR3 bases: TGCGCCAGCAGCCCCACTCTGGGAGTTTCCTACAATGAGCAGTTCTTC. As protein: CASSPTLGVSYNEQFF.

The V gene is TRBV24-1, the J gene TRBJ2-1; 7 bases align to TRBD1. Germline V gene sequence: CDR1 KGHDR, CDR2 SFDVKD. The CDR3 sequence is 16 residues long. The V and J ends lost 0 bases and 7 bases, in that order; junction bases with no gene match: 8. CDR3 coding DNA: TGTGCCACCAGTGATTTGCGGACAGGTGAAGATAATGAGCAGTTCTTC. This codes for CATSDLRTGEDNEQFF.

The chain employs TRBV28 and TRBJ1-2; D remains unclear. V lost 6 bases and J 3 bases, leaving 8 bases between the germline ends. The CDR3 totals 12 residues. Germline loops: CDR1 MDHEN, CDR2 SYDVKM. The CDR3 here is CASRAVDYGYTF. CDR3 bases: TGTGCCAGCAGGGCAGTGGACTATGGCTACACCTTC.

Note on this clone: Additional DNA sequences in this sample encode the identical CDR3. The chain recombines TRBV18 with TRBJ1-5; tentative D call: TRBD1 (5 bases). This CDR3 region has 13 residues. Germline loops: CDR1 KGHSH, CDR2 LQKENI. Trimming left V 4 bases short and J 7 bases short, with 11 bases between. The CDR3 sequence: CASSLDSNQPQHF. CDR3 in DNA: TGTGCCAGCTCACTAGACAGTAACCAGCCCCAGCATTTT.

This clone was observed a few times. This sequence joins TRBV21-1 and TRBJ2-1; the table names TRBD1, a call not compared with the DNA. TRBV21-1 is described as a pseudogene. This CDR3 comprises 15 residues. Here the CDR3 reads CASSKQGGSYNEQFF. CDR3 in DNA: TGTGCCAGCAGCAAACAGGGCGGCTCCTACAATGAGCAGTTCTTC.

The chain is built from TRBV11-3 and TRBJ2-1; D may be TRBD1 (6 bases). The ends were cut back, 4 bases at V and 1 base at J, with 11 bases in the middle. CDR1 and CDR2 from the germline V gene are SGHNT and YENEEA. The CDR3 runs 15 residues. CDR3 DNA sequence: TGTGCCAGCAGCTCAGGACAGTGGTCCTACAATGAGCAGTTCTTC. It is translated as CASSSGQWSYNEQFF.

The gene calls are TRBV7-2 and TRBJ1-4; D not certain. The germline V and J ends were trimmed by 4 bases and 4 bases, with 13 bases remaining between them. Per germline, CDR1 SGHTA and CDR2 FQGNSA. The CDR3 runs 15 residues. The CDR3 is CASSWATRVNEKLFF. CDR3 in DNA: TGTGCCAGCAGCTGGGCGACGAGGGTTAATGAAAAACTGTTTTTT.

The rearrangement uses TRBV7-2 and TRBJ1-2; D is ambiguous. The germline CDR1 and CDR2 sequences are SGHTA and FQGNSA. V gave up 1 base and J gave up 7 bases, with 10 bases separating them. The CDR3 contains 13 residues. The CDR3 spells CASSLVSYGGYTF. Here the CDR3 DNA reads TGTGCCAGCAGCTTAGTATCTTACGGTGGCTACACCTTC.

The CDR3 here is CASSLGYPRSYEQYF. Here the CDR3 DNA reads TGTGCCAGCAGCTTGGGGTACCCTCGGTCCTACGAGCAGTACTTC. V and J are TRBV5-6 and TRBJ2-7; D is uncertain. The V gene's germline CDR1 is SGHDT and CDR2 YYEEEE. The germline V and J ends were trimmed by 0 bases and 1 base, with 11 bases remaining between them. The CDR3 totals 15 residues.

The CDR3 nucleotides read TGTGCCAGCAGTGAAGGGACAGAATACGAGCAGTACTTC. Encoded protein: CASSEGTEYEQYF. The chain carries TRBV28 and TRBJ2-7, with 7 nucleotides matching TRBD1. V lost 5 bases and J lost 4; bases outside the gene matches: 5. Germline CDR1 is MDHEN and CDR2 is SYDVKM. The CDR3 is 13 residues long. The full variable domain, in which reference TRBV28 and TRBJ2-7 provide the parts outside the CDR3, is DVKVTQSSRYLVKRTGEKVFLECVQDMDHENMFWYRQDPGLGLRLIYFSYDVKMKEKGDIPEGYSVSREKKERFSLILESASTNQTSMYLCASSEGTEYEQYFGPGTRLTVT.

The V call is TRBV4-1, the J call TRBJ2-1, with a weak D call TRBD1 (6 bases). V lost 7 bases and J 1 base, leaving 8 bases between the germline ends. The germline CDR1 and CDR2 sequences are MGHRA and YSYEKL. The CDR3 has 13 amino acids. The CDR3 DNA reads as TGCGCCAGCAAAGGGGGATCCTACAATGAGCAGTTCTTC. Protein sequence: CASKGGSYNEQFF.

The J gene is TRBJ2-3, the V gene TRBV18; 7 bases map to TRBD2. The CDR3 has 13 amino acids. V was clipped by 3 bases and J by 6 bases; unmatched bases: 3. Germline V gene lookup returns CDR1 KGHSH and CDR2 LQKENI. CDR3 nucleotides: TGTGCCAGCTCACCGTCTAGCGGTGATACGCAGTATTTT. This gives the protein CASSPSSGDTQYF.

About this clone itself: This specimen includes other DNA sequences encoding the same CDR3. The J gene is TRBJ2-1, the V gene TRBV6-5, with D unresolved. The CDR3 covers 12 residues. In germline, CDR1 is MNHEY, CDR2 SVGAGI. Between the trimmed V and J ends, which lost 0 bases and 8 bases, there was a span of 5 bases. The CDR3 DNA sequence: TGTGCCAGCAGTTACTCAGCTGATGAGCAGTTCTTC. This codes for CASSYSADEQFF.

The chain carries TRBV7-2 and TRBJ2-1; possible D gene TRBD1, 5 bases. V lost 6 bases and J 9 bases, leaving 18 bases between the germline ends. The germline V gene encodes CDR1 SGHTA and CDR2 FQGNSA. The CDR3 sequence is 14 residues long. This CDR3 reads CASRSRGTLGEQFF. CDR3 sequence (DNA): TGTGCCAGCAGGAGTAGGGGCACGCTGGGTGAGCAGTTCTTC.

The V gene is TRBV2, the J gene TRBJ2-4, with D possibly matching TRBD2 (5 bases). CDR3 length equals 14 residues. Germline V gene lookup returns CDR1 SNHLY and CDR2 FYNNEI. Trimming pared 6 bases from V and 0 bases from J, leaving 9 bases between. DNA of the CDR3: TGTGCCAGCAGGAGAGGACTAGCCAAAAACATTCAGTACTTC. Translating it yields CASRRGLAKNIQYF.

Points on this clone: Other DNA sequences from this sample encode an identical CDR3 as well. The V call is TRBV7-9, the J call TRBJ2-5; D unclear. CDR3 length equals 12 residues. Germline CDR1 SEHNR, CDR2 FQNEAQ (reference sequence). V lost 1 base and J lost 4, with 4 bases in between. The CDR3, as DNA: TGTGCCAGCAGCTTAGGAGTAGAGACCCAGTACTTC. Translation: CASSLGVETQYF.

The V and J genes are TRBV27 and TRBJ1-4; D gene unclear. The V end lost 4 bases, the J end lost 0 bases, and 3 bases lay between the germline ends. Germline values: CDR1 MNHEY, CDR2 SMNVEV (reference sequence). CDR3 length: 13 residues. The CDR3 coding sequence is TGTGCCAGCAGTTCCTCAACTAATGAAAAACTGTTTTTT. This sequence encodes CASSSSTNEKLFF.

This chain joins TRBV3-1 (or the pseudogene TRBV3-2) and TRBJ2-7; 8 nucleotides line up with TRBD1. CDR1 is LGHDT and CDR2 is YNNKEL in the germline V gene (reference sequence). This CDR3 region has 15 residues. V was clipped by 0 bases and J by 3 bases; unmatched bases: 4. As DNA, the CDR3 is TGTGCCAGCAGCCAAGATGCAGGGGGCGACTACGAGCAGTACTTC. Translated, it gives CASSQDAGGDYEQYF.

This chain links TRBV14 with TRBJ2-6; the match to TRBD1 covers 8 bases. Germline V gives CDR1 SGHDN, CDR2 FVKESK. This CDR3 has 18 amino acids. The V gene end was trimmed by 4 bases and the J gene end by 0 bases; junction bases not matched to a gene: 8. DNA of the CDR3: TGTGCCAGCAGCCCCTGGACAGGGAAATTCTCTGGGGCCAACGTCCTGACTTTC. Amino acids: CASSPWTGKFSGANVLTF.

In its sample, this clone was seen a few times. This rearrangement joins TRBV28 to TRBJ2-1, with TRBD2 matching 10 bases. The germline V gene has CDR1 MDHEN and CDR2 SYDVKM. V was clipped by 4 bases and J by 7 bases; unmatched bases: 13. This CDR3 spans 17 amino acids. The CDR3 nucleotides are TGTGCCAGCAGTTCCGTTTCAACCGGGACTAGCGCGAATGAGCAGTTCTTC. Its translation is CASSSVSTGTSANEQFF.

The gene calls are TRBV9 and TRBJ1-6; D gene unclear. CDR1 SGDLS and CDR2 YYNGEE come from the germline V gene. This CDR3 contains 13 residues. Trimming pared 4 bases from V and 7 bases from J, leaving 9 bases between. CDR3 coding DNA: TGTGCCAGCAGCATGAGTTACAATTCACCCCTCCACTTT. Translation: CASSMSYNSPLHF.

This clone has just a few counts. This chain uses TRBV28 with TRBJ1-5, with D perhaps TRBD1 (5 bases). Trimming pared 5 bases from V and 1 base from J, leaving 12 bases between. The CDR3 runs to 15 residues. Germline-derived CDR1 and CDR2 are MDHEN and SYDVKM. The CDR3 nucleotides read TGTGCCAGCAGTCCTACGACAGACAGCAATCAGCCCCAGCATTTT. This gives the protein CASSPTTDSNQPQHF.